This T cell receptor beta chain was sequenced during a study of T cell responses to AZD1222 COVID-19 vaccine. Study outcomes and limitations: Reportedly, nearly half of unique spike TCRs recognized epitopes outside B.1.351/B.1.1.7 mutations. Spike regions recognized by vaccine-associated CD4 TCRs spanned the protein, led by 160-218 and 743-854. An increase in Spike-specific TCR breadth and depth was observed after two AZD1222 doses. Clonal diversity was possibly underestimated, and white British individuals and females predominated among donors.

Concerning this clone: Its matching antigen is unknown.

The germline CDR1 and CDR2 sequences are MGHDK and SYGVNS. CDR3 length equals 10 residues. Trimming shortened V by 6 bases and J by 8 bases, and 4 bases separated the two germline ends. Clones were sequenced by immunoSEQ multiplex PCR, and TCRdb holds only the in-frame ones, with some missing. The sample holds tens of thousands of clones, about 80% seen once. The sequence derives from an adult who received the AZD1222 COVID-19 vaccine. The chain combines TRBV25-1 with TRBJ2-2; D is undetermined. The sequencing here drew on peripheral blood, taken 28 days after the second AZD1222 dose. This chain's CDR3 is CASRQGELFF. The CDR3 bases are TGTGCCAGCAGGCAAGGGGAGCTGTTTTTT.